The 7 T cell receptor beta chains below were found in one sample sequenced in a study of T-cell reconstitution after alpha-beta-depleted transplantation in children. Preparation of the TCRbeta library was carried out with unique molecular identifiers. One entry per CDR3 protein, called by TCRdb with MiXCR from the PCR reads. Of around 200,000 distinct CDR3 sequences detected, approximately 15% appear once; the ten largest clones hold about 45%. The material sequenced was PBMCs, mostly from graft donor cells, taken 360 days after TCRalphabeta/CD19-depleted stem cell transplant. Every receptor here comes from a male patient between 2 and 10 years old who had a stem cell transplant for acute lymphoblastic leukemia, so the T cells may come from the graft donor.

This clonotype was seen a single time. The rearrangement uses TRBV20-1 and TRBJ1-1, with D perhaps matching TRBD1 (5 bases). V was pared by 4 bases and J by 0 bases, with 15 bases between. The length of the CDR3 is 15 residues. Germline assignment: CDR1 DFQATT and CDR2 SNEGSKA (reference sequence). The CDR3 sequence is CSAIQGAGMNTEAFF. CDR3 nucleotides: TGCAGTGCTATTCAAGGGGCCGGCATGAACACTGAAGCTTTCTTT.

The chain combines TRBV5-5 with TRBJ1-1; D is possibly TRBD1 (5 bases). Germline V lookup: CDR1 SGHKS, CDR2 YYEKEE (reference sequence). CDR3 size: 15 residues. Trimming cost V 1 base and J 2 bases, with 12 bases left between them. The CDR3 DNA sequence: TGTGCCAGCAGCTTGTTTAGGGGTTACAACACTGAAGCTTTCTTT. This sequence encodes CASSLFRGYNTEAFF.

This chain joins TRBV20-1 and TRBJ2-5; 9 bases match TRBD1. V trimming: 1 base; J trimming: 1 base; junction bases outside the gene matches: 4. The CDR3 totals 15 residues. CDR1 is DFQATT, CDR2 SNEGSKA, per germline (reference sequence). CDR3 amino acids: CSARVNRGLQETQYF. The CDR3 nucleotides read TGCAGTGCTAGAGTGAACAGGGGGCTCCAAGAGACCCAGTACTTC.

This clonotype was counted ten times or more. The chain combines TRBV7-2 with TRBJ2-5, with unresolved D. With 2 bases removed from V and 4 bases from J, the gap between germline ends came to 11 bases. CDR1 and CDR2 (germline): SGHTA, FQGNSA. CDR3 size: 14 residues. CDR3 residues: CASSLSGHGETQYF. As DNA, the CDR3 is TGTGCCAGCAGCTTATCTGGCCACGGAGAGACCCAGTACTTC.

A few counts support this clonotype. This chain links TRBV30 with TRBJ1-5; possible D gene TRBD1, 5 bases. Per the germline V gene, CDR1 is GTSNPN and CDR2 is SVGIG (reference sequence). Trimming stripped 3 bases from V and 0 bases from J, with 15 bases between. The CDR3 covers 16 residues. CDR3 loop: CAWSLEGQNSNQPQHF. The CDR3 DNA reads TGTGCCTGGAGCCTAGAGGGGCAGAATAGCAATCAGCCCCAGCATTTT.

The chain combines TRBV20-1 with TRBJ1-1; TRBD1 agrees at 7 bases. This CDR3 is 13 amino acids long. Unmatched junction bases numbered 5, after V lost 7 bases and J lost 0 bases. CDR1 is DFQATT and CDR2 is SNEGSKA in the germline V gene (reference sequence). The CDR3 is CSVPGQLNTEAFF. The DNA for the CDR3 is TGCAGTGTCCCGGGACAGCTGAACACTGAAGCTTTCTTT.

The V call is TRBV11-2, the J call TRBJ2-4, with TRBD1 matching 10 bases. J lost 4 bases, V lost 2 bases, and 8 bases had no gene match. The CDR3 contains 17 residues. CDR1 and CDR2 from the germline V gene are SGHAT and FQNNGV. Here the CDR3 DNA reads TGTGCCAGCAGCTTATCGGCCGGGACAGGGGAGAAAAACATTCAGTACTTC. Translating gives CASSLSAGTGEKNIQYF.